The 20 T cell receptor beta chains given below trace back to one sample, sequenced in a study of CXCR3-negative and CXCR3-positive naive CD8 T cells. General study results and limits: The study found more hydrophobic TRB CDR3s in CXCR3-positive naive cells than in CXCR3-negative naive cells.

Each TRB cDNA library was prepared by 5' RACE (with UMI labels). TCRdb re-called the 5' RACE reads and gives one entry per CDR3 protein, without DNA. The sample totals 49,000 or so distinct CDR3 sequences. No antigen has been identified for these receptors. Sequencing used naive CXCR3+ CD8+ T cells from blood. Subset described: CD45RO-CCR7+CD27+CD95- naive CD8+ T cells expressing CXCR3 (TNR3+). The receptor source for this set is a human donor in good health. Some clones in this sample may be carry-over from other donors' samples.

This rearrangement joins TRBV7-6 to TRBJ1-1. The germline V gene encodes CDR1 SGHVS and CDR2 FNYEAQ. This CDR3 region has 14 residues. CDR3 region: CASSLEAGNTEAFF.

The chain employs TRBV29-1 and TRBJ1-1. The CDR3 consists of 12 residues. Germline V gives CDR1 SQVTM, CDR2 ANQGSEA. CDR3 region: CSVEEENTEAFF.

The chain couples TRBV5-1 to TRBJ2-7; the TRBD2 assignment by TCRdb is unverifiable without DNA. The CDR3 has 14 residues. Germline V lookup: CDR1 SGHRS, CDR2 YFSETQ. The CDR3 here is CASSLDDYSYEQYF.

V gene TRBV9 combines with J gene TRBJ1-1; TCRdb picks TRBD1, but there is no DNA to check that call. Germline V CDR1 and CDR2: SGDLS, YYNGEE. The CDR3 has 15 residues. CDR3 residues: CASSVGGHRGTEAFF.

J is TRBJ1-5 and V is TRBV12-3 or TRBV12-4; TCRdb selects TRBD1, and the lack of DNA leaves this call unchecked. The CDR3 consists of 15 residues. The CDR3 region is CASSLTDRGNQPQHF.

The CDR3 spells CASSLVSGLAGGVDTQYF. This sequence joins TRBV7-2 and TRBJ2-3; lacking DNA, the TRBD2 call made by TCRdb goes unchecked. Germline V gene sequence: CDR1 SGHTA, CDR2 FQGNSA. The CDR3 totals 18 residues.

The chain has TRBV6-2 or TRBV6-3 and TRBJ1-2. CDR3 length: 15 residues. CDR1 is MNHEY and CDR2 is SVGEGT in the germline V gene. CDR3 loop: CASTGLYSGLYGYTF.

V gene TRBV13 combines with J gene TRBJ2-5; TCRdb lists TRBD1, though no DNA is available to test this call. The CDR3 runs 15 residues. In germline, CDR1 is PRHDT, CDR2 FYEKMQ (reference sequence). The CDR3 sequence: CASSRTGTGRQTQYF.

V gene TRBV20-1 combines with J gene TRBJ1-5; with no DNA, the TCRdb D assignment of TRBD1 cannot be verified. The CDR3 totals 15 residues. The V gene's germline CDR1 is DFQATT and CDR2 SNEGSKA (reference sequence). CDR3 residues: CSAWTGGEGNQPQHF.

V usage is TRBV7-2 and J usage is TRBJ1-4; TCRdb gives TRBD1 as the D gene, but with no DNA this cannot be confirmed. Germline CDR1 SGHTA, CDR2 FQGNSA. The CDR3 sequence is 15 residues long. This CDR3 reads CASSLEGRPNEKLFF. The variable domain in full, with the rest retrieved from reference TRBV7-2 and TRBJ1-4, is GAGVSQSPSNKVTEKGKDVELRCDPISGHTALYWYRQSLGQGLEFLIYFQGNSAPDKSGLPSDRFSAERTGGSVSTLTIQRTQQEDSAVYLCASSLEGRPNEKLFFGSGTQLSVL.

The genes are TRBV4-1 and TRBJ2-7; TCRdb picks TRBD1, but there is no DNA to check that call. This CDR3 is built from 14 residues. The germline V gene has CDR1 MGHRA and CDR2 YSYEKL. CDR3 residues: CASSQAGPSYEQYF.

The gene calls are TRBV4-1 and TRBJ2-2; no DNA is available, so the TRBD1 call from TCRdb remains unchecked. Per the germline V gene, CDR1 is MGHRA and CDR2 is YSYEKL. This CDR3 comprises 16 residues. CDR3 amino acids: CASSSPGGLPPGELFF.

The chain uses TRBV13 and TRBJ2-7. The V gene's germline CDR1 is PRHDT and CDR2 FYEKMQ (reference sequence). The CDR3 contains 12 residues. The CDR3: CASSTRAYEQYF.

The gene calls are TRBV15 and TRBJ1-1; lacking DNA, the TRBD1 call made by TCRdb goes unchecked. The CDR3 runs 14 residues. Germline-derived CDR1 and CDR2 are LNHNV and YYDKDF (reference sequence). The CDR3 loop is CATSASRDREEAFF.

The rearrangement uses TRBV5-1 and TRBJ2-1; checking the TCRdb D call of TRBD1 is not possible without DNA. Germline V lookup: CDR1 SGHRS, CDR2 YFSETQ. The CDR3 has 14 residues. The CDR3 region is CASSLAGSGNEQFF.

The genes are TRBV6-6 and TRBJ1-6. The CDR3 is 15 amino acids. Germline V gives CDR1 MNHNY, CDR2 SVGAGI (reference sequence). This CDR3 is CASTLWGISSSPLHF.

The rearrangement joins TRBV7-9 to TRBJ1-3; TCRdb returns TRBD1, unconfirmable since there is no DNA. CDR3 length: 17 residues. The germline CDR1 and CDR2 sequences are SEHNR and FQNEAQ (reference sequence). CDR3 amino acids: CASSKYPGQYSGNTIYF.

V usage is TRBV6-6 and J usage is TRBJ2-5; TCRdb gives TRBD1 as the D gene, but with no DNA this cannot be confirmed. This CDR3 contains 13 residues. In germline, CDR1 is MNHNY, CDR2 SVGAGI (reference sequence). The CDR3 is CASSLAGIATQYF.

The chain employs TRBV6-5 and TRBJ1-2; TCRdb indicates TRBD1, and absent DNA this call remains unverified. From germline, CDR1 is MNHEY and CDR2 SVGAGI. The CDR3 contains 21 residues. The CDR3 region is CASSYLGVGTLQGRKRAGYTF.

The rearrangement links TRBV5-6 to TRBJ2-7; TCRdb's D gene call, TRBD1, goes unchecked for lack of DNA. The germline CDR1 and CDR2 sequences are SGHDT and YYEEEE. The CDR3 totals 14 residues. The CDR3 reads CASSFEGNSYEQYF. The full variable domain, completed using reference TRBV5-6 and TRBJ2-7, is DAGVTQSPTHLIKTRGQQVTLRCSPKSGHDTVSWYQQALGQGPQFIFQYYEEEERQRGNFPDRFSGHQFPNYSSELNVNALLLGDSALYLCASSFEGNSYEQYFGPGTRLTVT.